These T cell receptor beta chains were read from a single sample in a study of molecular identifiers for immune sequencing clone quantification. TCRdb reprocessed the PCR reads via MiXCR and lists one record per CDR3 protein. There are about 97,000 distinct CDR3 sequences in the sample; roughly 26% occur only once, and 0.85% to 1% lies in the top ten. Sequencing was carried out using naive CD8+ T cells from blood, with Jurkat cell RNA spiked in. These receptors all come from a human donor in good health. Some libraries in this study had Jurkat cell RNA spiked in. The CDR3 runs from the conserved cysteine through the conserved F or W. D genes are given only for firm matches. Clone size appears in some rows only: once, few, many, or a class for an expanded clone.

j_call cdr3_length clone_size d_call v_call cdr3_aa cdr3_nt
TRBJ2-3 14 NA TRBD1 TRBV7-9 CASRLAGGTDTQYF TGTGCCAGCCGCTTAGCAGGGGGCACAGATACGCAGTACTTT
TRBJ2-2 17 many TRBD2 TRBV7-6 CASSLVLLAGSTGELFF TGTGCCAGCAGCTTAGTCTTACTAGCGGGATCCACCGGGGAGCTGTTTTTT
TRBJ2-7 12 many NA TRBV29-1 CSVTGISYEQYF TGCAGCGTTACAGGGATTTCCTACGAGCAGTACTTC
TRBJ2-1 16 few TRBD2 TRBV28 CASNPLAGESYNEQFF TGTGCCAGCAACCCCCTAGCGGGAGAGTCTTACAATGAGCAGTTCTTC
TRBJ1-2 15 NA NA TRBV20-1 CSARDLEGTNYGYTF TGCAGTGCTAGAGATTTGGAGGGGACTAACTATGGCTACACCTTC
TRBJ2-7 16 NA NA TRBV27 CASSLTGTGSTYEQYF TGTGCCAGCAGTTTGACCGGGACTGGAAGCACCTACGAGCAGTACTTC
TRBJ2-7 13 many NA TRBV5-1 CASSFIGEAEQYF TGCGCCAGCAGCTTTATCGGGGAAGCCGAGCAGTACTTC
TRBJ2-1 16 many TRBD1 TRBV20-1 CSANEWDRENYNEQFF TGCAGTGCTAACGAGTGGGACAGGGAAAACTACAATGAGCAGTTCTTC
TRBJ2-1 13 NA NA TRBV5-1 CASSWNRDNEQFF TGCGCCAGCAGCTGGAACCGGGACAACGAGCAGTTCTTC
TRBJ2-5 14 NA TRBD2 TRBV28 CASNPGTSGETQYF TGTGCCAGCAATCCCGGGACTAGTGGCGAGACCCAGTACTTC
TRBJ2-7 18 NA TRBD1 TRBV6-2/TRBV6-3 CASSFTSTGVLWGYEQYF TGTGCCAGCAGTTTTACTTCCACAGGGGTACTATGGGGCTACGAGCAGTACTTC
TRBJ1-1 17 many NA TRBV4-3 CASSQSRARLPNTEAFF TGCGCCAGCAGCCAATCCAGGGCCCGATTACCGAACACTGAAGCTTTCTTT
TRBJ2-1 15 NA NA TRBV18 CASSPGRGFYNEQFF TGTGCCAGCTCACCAGGGCGGGGTTTCTACAATGAGCAGTTCTTC
TRBJ2-1 17 few TRBD2 TRBV12-3/TRBV12-4 CASSDSGRAVQFNEQFF TGTGCCAGCAGCGATAGCGGGAGGGCCGTCCAGTTCAATGAGCAGTTCTTC
TRBJ2-1 13 few TRBD2 TRBV19 CATTSGANNEQFF TGTGCCACGACTAGCGGGGCGAACAATGAGCAGTTCTTC
TRBJ2-1 11 many NA TRBV11-2 CASSLLDEQFF TGTGCCAGCAGCTTATTGGATGAGCAGTTCTTC
TRBJ2-3 16 NA TRBD2 TRBV12-3/TRBV12-4 CASAFLAGVGTDTQYF TGTGCCAGCGCTTTTCTAGCGGGAGTAGGCACAGATACGCAGTATTTT
TRBJ1-1 16 many TRBD1 TRBV9 CASSVAPDRVGTEAFF TGTGCCAGCAGCGTAGCCCCAGACAGGGTGGGCACTGAAGCTTTCTTT
TRBJ2-7 16 many NA TRBV12-3/TRBV12-4 CASSRGVGTLTYEQYF TGTGCCAGCAGCCGGGGAGTAGGGACTTTGACCTACGAGCAGTACTTC
TRBJ2-1 15 many TRBD2 TRBV11-2 CASSISGGAYNEQFF TGTGCCAGCAGCATTAGCGGGGGGGCCTACAATGAGCAGTTCTTC
TRBJ1-1 12 many NA TRBV28 CASRDLNTEAFF TGTGCCAGCAGGGACCTGAACACTGAAGCTTTCTTT
TRBJ2-6 15 many NA TRBV5-6 CASRLAGDGANVLTF TGTGCCAGCAGGCTGGCAGGGGATGGGGCCAACGTCCTGACTTTC
TRBJ2-7 13 many NA TRBV3-1 CASSWRTGYEQYF TGTGCCAGCAGCTGGAGGACGGGCTACGAGCAGTACTTC
TRBJ2-1 18 many NA TRBV24-1 CATSDFRAVRGTYNEQFF TGTGCCACCAGTGATTTTCGGGCCGTGAGGGGAACCTACAATGAGCAGTTCTTC
TRBJ1-5 17 once NA TRBV28 CASSPRVGGYGNQPPHF TGTGCCAGCAGCCCCAGGGTGGGGGGATATGGCAATCAGCCCCCGCATTTT
TRBJ2-3 17 many TRBD2 TRBV29-1 CSVGPALGGGSIDTQYF TGCAGCGTTGGGCCCGCTTTGGGGGGGGGTTCGATTGATACGCAGTATTTT